Below are 2 T cell receptor beta chains sequenced from a single sample in a study of blood T cell repertoires in COVID-19. The repertoire was sequenced with immunoSEQ multiplex PCR; TCRdb's copy has only in-frame clones and lacks some. The data contain tens of thousands of clones, 83% of them seen just once; the ten biggest clones take up around 27%. The sequenced material came from peripheral blood. These receptors were collected from a woman at least 80 years old with acute or convalescent COVID-19.

V is TRBV28 and J is TRBJ1-1; the D gene is possibly TRBD1 (5 bases). The length of the CDR3 is 14 residues. V lost 6 bases and J 0 bases, leaving 11 bases between the germline ends. CDR1 MDHEN and CDR2 SYDVKM come from the germline V gene. CDR3 protein: CASSWGVMNTEAFF. The CDR3 DNA sequence: TGTGCCAGCAGCTGGGGGGTTATGAACACTGAAGCTTTCTTT.

V gene TRBV5-1 combines with J gene TRBJ2-5; D unresolved. The CDR3 has 13 residues. V was trimmed by 1 base and J by 5 bases, leaving 9 bases between them. From germline, CDR1 is SGHRS and CDR2 YFSETQ. The DNA for the CDR3 is TGCGCCAGCAGCTTGCTAGGTCAGGAGACCCAGTACTTC. Protein sequence: CASSLLGQETQYF.